These 27 T cell receptor beta chains were all obtained from the same sample, sequenced in a study of memory CD4+ T cells and cytomegalovirus serostatus. Measured with immunoSEQ multiplex PCR; TCRdb has only the in-frame clones, and not every one. In the table there are around 60,000 clones, around 77% of which are singletons. Single viable CD3+CD4+CD8-CD45RO+ cells were sorted as the memory CD4+ T cells. Material: memory CD4+ T cells from blood. Receptors originate from an adult in good health and CMV-seronegative.

This clone is a singleton in its sample. V and J are TRBV7-8 and TRBJ2-7; TRBD2 aligns across 7 bases. V shed 4 bases, J shed 3 bases, and the junction held 9 bases outside the gene matches. From germline, CDR1 is SGHVS and CDR2 FQNEAQ. CDR3 length equals 15 residues. The CDR3 sequence: CASSYPGGGRYEQYF. The CDR3 DNA follows: TGTGCCAGCAGCTACCCAGGCGGGGGTCGCTACGAGCAGTACTTC.

The chain carries TRBV18 and TRBJ1-2; D possibly corresponds to TRBD1 (5 bases). The V end lost 0 bases, the J end lost 4 bases, and 12 bases lay between the germline ends. CDR3 length equals 15 residues. The germline gives CDR1 KGHSH, CDR2 LQKENI. CDR3 residues: CASSPPQQGLYGYTF. As DNA, the CDR3 is TGTGCCAGCTCACCACCGCAGCAGGGTCTCTATGGCTACACCTTC. Filled out from reference TRBV18 and TRBJ1-2, the complete variable domain reads NAGVMQNPRHLVRRRGQEARLRCSPMKGHSHVYWYRQLPEEGLKFMVYLQKENIIDESGMPKERFSAEFPKEGPSILRIQQVVRGDSAAYFCASSPPQQGLYGYTFGSGTRLTVV.

The chain is built from TRBV12-5 and TRBJ1-1; no definite D call. This CDR3 contains 13 residues. V lost 3 bases and J 5 bases, leaving 10 bases between the germline ends. Germline-derived CDR1 and CDR2 are LGHNT and FRNRAP. The CDR3 DNA is TGTGCTAGTGGTTTTGGGTCGGGGACTGAAGCTTTCTTT. Its protein is CASGFGSGTEAFF. Full variable domain (remainder filled in from reference TRBV12-5 and TRBJ1-1): DARVTQTPRHKVTEMGQEVTMRCQPILGHNTVFWYRQTMMQGLELLAYFRNRAPLDDSGMPKDRFSAEMPDATLATLKIQPSEPRDSAVYFCASGFGSGTEAFFGQGTRLTVV.

The V gene is TRBV7-3, the J gene TRBJ1-4; 7 bases align to TRBD1. This CDR3 spans 14 amino acids. Germline-derived CDR1 and CDR2 are SGHTA and FQGTGA. Germline trimming cut 1 base from V and 7 bases from J; bases unmatched to any gene: 3. CDR3: CASSLRRGLEKLFF. CDR3 DNA: TGTGCCAGCAGCTTAAGGAGGGGGCTTGAAAAACTGTTTTTT.

The chain combines TRBV2 with TRBJ2-7, with D hard to call. Germline CDR1 is SNHLY and CDR2 is FYNNEI. The CDR3 is 10 residues long. V lost 9 bases to trimming and J lost 3 bases, with 6 bases between them. CDR3 bases: TGTGCCAGTGGTCACTACGAGCAGTACTTC. Its translation: CASGHYEQYF.

The chain combines TRBV29-1 with TRBJ2-7; the D gene could be TRBD1 or TRBD2 (5 bases each). The CDR3 sequence is 13 residues long. V gave up 1 base and J gave up 2 bases, with 9 bases separating them. The germline V gene has CDR1 SQVTM and CDR2 ANQGSEA. This CDR3 reads CSVEGREPYEQYF. CDR3 nucleotides: TGCAGCGTTGAAGGCAGGGAGCCCTACGAGCAGTACTTC.

V gene TRBV7-9 combines with J gene TRBJ2-2; D call uncertain. Trimming pared 3 bases from V and 6 bases from J, leaving 20 bases between. Germline CDR1 reads SEHNR; CDR2 reads FQNEAQ (reference sequence). The CDR3 extends over 17 amino acids. CDR3 region: CASSFHRDLWVAGELFF. The DNA for the CDR3 is TGTGCCAGCAGCTTCCATAGGGATTTGTGGGTGGCCGGGGAGCTGTTTTTT.

The chain links TRBV28 to TRBJ2-5; D might be TRBD2 (6 bases). Germline CDR1 reads MDHEN; CDR2 reads SYDVKM. Trimming removed 5 bases from V and 4 bases from J, with 20 bases in between. This CDR3 has 16 residues. The CDR3 DNA reads TGTGCCAGCAGTCTTGGGGTGGAGGGGAAGACAGAGACCCAGTACTTC. It translates to CASSLGVEGKTETQYF.

This rearrangement joins TRBV19 to TRBJ1-5; 9 nucleotides align to TRBD1. CDR1 and CDR2 (germline): LNHDA, SQIVND (reference sequence). The junction had 5 bases not matched to a gene; V was cut back by 4 bases and J by 4 bases. The CDR3 runs 15 residues. The CDR3 DNA sequence: TGTGCCAGTAGTACCGACAGGGGGGTAAATCAGCCCCAGCATTTT. It translates to CASSTDRGVNQPQHF.

This sequence joins TRBV5-1 and TRBJ1-5, with D tentatively TRBD1 (6 bases). CDR1 and CDR2 from the germline V gene are SGHRS and YFSETQ. V lost 0 bases to trimming and J lost 6 bases, with 22 bases between them. The CDR3 covers 18 residues. CDR3 region: CASSLVDGQLVPAQPQHF. DNA of the CDR3: TGCGCCAGCAGCTTGGTGGACGGACAGCTGGTTCCTGCTCAGCCCCAGCATTTT.

CDR3 bases: TGTGCCAGCAGCTCGGGACTCGGTGAGCAGTACTTC. This codes for CASSSGLGEQYF. The V gene is TRBV7-9, the J gene TRBJ2-7, with D possibly TRBD2 on 6 matching bases. V dropped 4 bases and J dropped 7 bases, with 11 bases sitting between them. The CDR3 totals 12 residues. CDR1 and CDR2 from the germline V gene are SEHNR and FQNEAQ (reference sequence).

The chain uses TRBV18 and TRBJ2-3; D gene ambiguous. Trimming took off 4 bases at V and 2 bases at J, with 13 bases between the two ends. Germline CDR1 and CDR2: KGHSH and LQKENI. The CDR3 has 15 amino acids. The chain's CDR3 is CASSQGAANTDTQYF. CDR3 DNA: TGTGCCAGCTCACAGGGCGCCGCCAACACAGATACGCAGTATTTT. The whole variable domain, remainder taken from reference TRBV18 and TRBJ2-3, is NAGVMQNPRHLVRRRGQEARLRCSPMKGHSHVYWYRQLPEEGLKFMVYLQKENIIDESGMPKERFSAEFPKEGPSILRIQQVVRGDSAAYFCASSQGAANTDTQYFGPGTRLTVL.

This chain connects TRBV6-1 to TRBJ2-1; tentatively, D is TRBD1 or TRBD2 (5 bases each). In germline, CDR1 is MNHNS, CDR2 SASEGT. This CDR3 is built from 13 residues. The V gene lost 6 bases and the J gene lost 4 bases, with 10 bases spanning the gap. As DNA, the CDR3 is TGTGCCAGCAGATGGGACGGTTACAATGAGCAGTTCTTC. It yields the protein CASRWDGYNEQFF.

V usage is TRBV27 and J usage is TRBJ2-1, with 12 bases identical to TRBD2. The CDR3 totals 16 residues. The J segment lost 7 bases and the V segment lost 2 bases, leaving 6 bases of the junction unmatched. Germline assignment: CDR1 MNHEY and CDR2 SMNVEV (reference sequence). As DNA, the CDR3 is TGTGCCAGCAGTTTAGGATCGCTAGCGGGAGGGAATGAGCAGTTCTTC. Residues: CASSLGSLAGGNEQFF.

The chain has TRBV6-1 and TRBJ1-3; D is perhaps TRBD1 (6 bases). CDR1 and CDR2 (germline): MNHNS, SASEGT. Between the trimmed V and J ends, which lost 4 bases and 0 bases, there was a span of 10 bases. The CDR3 length is 15 residues. CDR3 sequence reads: CASSGTGYSGNTIYF. The CDR3 DNA reads as TGTGCCAGCAGTGGTACAGGGTACTCTGGAAACACCATATATTTT.

The gene calls are TRBV30 and TRBJ1-1, with TRBD1 identical over 9 bases. Germline V lookup: CDR1 GTSNPN, CDR2 SVGIG (reference sequence). V shed 4 bases, J shed 8 bases, and the junction held 11 bases outside the gene matches. This CDR3 is 14 amino acids long. The CDR3 sequence: CAWTARDRVSEAFF. Here the CDR3 DNA reads TGTGCCTGGACCGCCCGGGACAGGGTTTCGGAAGCTTTCTTT.

The chain has TRBV5-1 and TRBJ2-5; tentative D call: TRBD1 (6 bases). The CDR3 is 14 amino acids. Germline CDR1 reads SGHRS; CDR2 reads YFSETQ. Deletions cut 2 bases from V and 1 base from J, with 9 bases between. In nucleotides, the CDR3 is TGCGCCAGCAGCTTAGGGACACGCCAAGAGACCCAGTACTTC. Translated: CASSLGTRQETQYF.

The CDR3 DNA follows: TGCGCCAGCAGCTTGCTCCACCCTAGCACAGATACGCAGTATTTT. Protein sequence: CASSLLHPSTDTQYF. This chain joins TRBV5-1 and TRBJ2-3; D remains unclear. Trimming left V 1 base short and J 0 bases short, with 9 bases between. This CDR3 has 15 residues. Germline V gene data show CDR1 as SGHRS and CDR2 as YFSETQ.

The chain combines TRBV30 with TRBJ1-3; D gene unclear. The CDR3 consists of 13 residues. Trimming removed 3 bases from V and 2 bases from J, with 8 bases in between. Germline assignment: CDR1 GTSNPN and CDR2 SVGIG (reference sequence). DNA of the CDR3: TGTGCCTGGAGCCGGGGTCCTGGAAACACCATATATTTT. It encodes CAWSRGPGNTIYF.

This chain connects TRBV4-1 to TRBJ2-7; D perhaps matches TRBD2 (6 bases). The CDR3 consists of 13 residues. Germline values: CDR1 MGHRA, CDR2 YSYEKL. V dropped 8 bases and J dropped 2 bases, with 13 bases sitting between them. The CDR3 reads CASSSGEAYEQYF. Written as DNA, the CDR3 is TGCGCCAGCTCCTCGGGGGAAGCCTACGAGCAGTACTTC.

The chain is built from TRBV19 and TRBJ2-1; tentatively, D is TRBD2 (6 bases). Germline V lookup: CDR1 LNHDA, CDR2 SQIVND (reference sequence). Trimming removed 4 bases from V and 4 bases from J, with 14 bases in between. This CDR3 contains 15 residues. CDR3: CASSTSLASYNEQFF. The CDR3 bases are TGTGCCAGTAGTACGTCCCTAGCGTCTTACAATGAGCAGTTCTTC.

The chain carries TRBV6-5 and TRBJ1-1; 10 positions match TRBD1. The CDR3 contains 16 residues. Germline CDR1 and CDR2: MNHEY and SVGAGI. V shed 0 bases and J 6 bases; nucleotides not matched to a gene: 7. The CDR3 loop reads CASSYSTGTGVSEAFF. CDR3 DNA: TGTGCCAGCAGTTACTCAACGGGGACAGGGGTTTCTGAAGCTTTCTTT.

This clone showed up just a few times. In nucleotides, the CDR3 is TGTGCCAGCTCACCACAAGGAGTCTATGGCTACACCTTC. Its translation is CASSPQGVYGYTF. The rearrangement uses TRBV18 and TRBJ1-2, with D uncertain. Trimming shortened V by 1 base and J by 4 bases, and 7 bases separated the two germline ends. This CDR3 region has 13 residues. Germline values: CDR1 KGHSH, CDR2 LQKENI.

The rearrangement uses TRBV9 and TRBJ1-2; TRBD1 aligns across 9 bases. The trim removed 0 bases at V and 6 bases at J, leaving 9 bases unmatched. This CDR3 comprises 16 residues. Per the germline V gene, CDR1 is SGDLS and CDR2 is YYNGEE. The CDR3 nucleotides are TGTGCCAGCAGCGTAGGGGCGGGGACAGGGAGAAATGGCTACACCTTC. It yields the protein CASSVGAGTGRNGYTF.

This clone came up a few times. This chain joins TRBV7-9 and TRBJ1-3; no firm D call. Germline assignment: CDR1 SEHNR and CDR2 FQNEAQ (reference sequence). The V gene lost 5 bases and the J gene lost 4 bases, with 6 bases spanning the gap. This CDR3 region has 12 residues. This chain's CDR3 is CASSPIGNTIYF. As DNA, the CDR3 is TGTGCCAGCAGCCCAATCGGAAACACCATATATTTT.

The chain uses TRBV19 and TRBJ1-1, with D possibly TRBD1 on 5 matching bases. CDR3 length: 14 residues. Trimming stripped 3 bases from V and 2 bases from J, with 10 bases between. Germline CDR1 is LNHDA and CDR2 is SQIVND (reference sequence). The CDR3 region has the DNA TGTGCCAGTAGTATGTGGCAGGGAAACACTGAAGCTTTCTTT. Its translation is CASSMWQGNTEAFF.

As DNA, the CDR3 is TGTGCCAGTAGTCCGCAGGGAGGAGAGACCCAGTACTTC. It is translated as CASSPQGGETQYF. The J gene is TRBJ2-5, the V gene TRBV19, with D tentatively TRBD2 (6 bases). Germline CDR1 reads LNHDA; CDR2 reads SQIVND (reference sequence). V shed 5 bases and J shed 4 bases, with 11 bases lying between them. The CDR3 sequence is 13 residues long.